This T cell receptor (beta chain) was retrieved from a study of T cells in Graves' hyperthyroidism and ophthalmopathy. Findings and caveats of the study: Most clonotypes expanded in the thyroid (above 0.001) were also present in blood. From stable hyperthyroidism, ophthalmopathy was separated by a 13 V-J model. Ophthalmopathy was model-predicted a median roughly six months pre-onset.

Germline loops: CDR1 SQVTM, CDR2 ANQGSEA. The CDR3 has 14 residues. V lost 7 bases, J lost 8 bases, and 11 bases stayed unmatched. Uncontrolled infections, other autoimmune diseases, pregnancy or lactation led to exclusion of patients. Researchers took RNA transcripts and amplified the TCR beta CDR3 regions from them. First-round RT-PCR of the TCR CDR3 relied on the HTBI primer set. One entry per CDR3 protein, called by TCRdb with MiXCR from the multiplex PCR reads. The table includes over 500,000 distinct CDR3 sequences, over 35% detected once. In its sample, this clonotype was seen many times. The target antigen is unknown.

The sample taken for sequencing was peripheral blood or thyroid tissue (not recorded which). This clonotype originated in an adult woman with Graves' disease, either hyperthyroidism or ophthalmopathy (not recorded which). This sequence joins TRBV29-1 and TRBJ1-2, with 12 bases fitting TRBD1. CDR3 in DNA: TGCAGCGCCCTACCCGGGACAGGGGGCTCGGGCTACACCTTC. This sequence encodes CSALPGTGGSGYTF. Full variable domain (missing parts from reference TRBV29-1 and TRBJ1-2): SAVISQKPSRDICQRGTSLTIQCQVDSQVTMMFWYRQQPGQSLTLIATANQGSEATYESGFVIDKFPISRPNLTFSTLTVSNMSPEDSSIYLCSALPGTGGSGYTFGSGTRLTVV.